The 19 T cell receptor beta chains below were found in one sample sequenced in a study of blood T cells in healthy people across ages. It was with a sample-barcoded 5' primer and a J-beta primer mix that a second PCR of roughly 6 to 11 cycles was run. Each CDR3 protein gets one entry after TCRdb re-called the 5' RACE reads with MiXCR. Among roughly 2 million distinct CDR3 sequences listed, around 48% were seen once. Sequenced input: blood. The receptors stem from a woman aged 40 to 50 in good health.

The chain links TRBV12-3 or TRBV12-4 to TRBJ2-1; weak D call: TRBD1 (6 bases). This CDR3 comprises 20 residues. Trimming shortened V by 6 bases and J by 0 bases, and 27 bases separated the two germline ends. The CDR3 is CASSPRLGDKAASSYNEQFF. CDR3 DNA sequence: TGTGCCAGCAGCCCAAGGCTGGGGGACAAGGCAGCGAGCTCCTACAATGAGCAGTTCTTC.

Written as DNA, the CDR3 is TGTGCCACCAGCAGAGACGAGGGCAGGACTGCTGAAAAACTGTTTTTT. Residues: CATSRDEGRTAEKLFF. This rearrangement joins TRBV15 to TRBJ1-4; D is unclear. The CDR3 runs to 16 residues. Deletions cut 0 bases from V and 7 bases from J, with 15 bases between. Germline CDR1 reads LNHNV; CDR2 reads YYDKDF (reference sequence).

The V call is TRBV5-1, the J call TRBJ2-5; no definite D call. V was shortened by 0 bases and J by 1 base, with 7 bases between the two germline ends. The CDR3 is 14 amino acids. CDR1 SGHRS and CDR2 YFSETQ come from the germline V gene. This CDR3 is CASSLVNSQETQYF. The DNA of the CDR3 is TGCGCCAGCAGCTTGGTGAACAGCCAAGAGACCCAGTACTTC.

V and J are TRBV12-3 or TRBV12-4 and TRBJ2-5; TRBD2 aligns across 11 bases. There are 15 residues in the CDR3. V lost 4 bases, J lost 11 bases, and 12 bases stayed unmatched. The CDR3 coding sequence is TGTGCCAGCAGTTCCCTAGCGGGGGGACGTAATGAGCAGTACTTC. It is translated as CASSSLAGGRNEQYF.

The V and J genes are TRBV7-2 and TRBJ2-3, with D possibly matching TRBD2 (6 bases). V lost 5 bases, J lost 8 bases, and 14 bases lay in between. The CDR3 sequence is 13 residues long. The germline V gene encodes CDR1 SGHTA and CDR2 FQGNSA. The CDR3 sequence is CASSQTSWGTQYF. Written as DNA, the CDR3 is TGTGCCAGCAGCCAGACTAGTTGGGGTACGCAGTATTTT.

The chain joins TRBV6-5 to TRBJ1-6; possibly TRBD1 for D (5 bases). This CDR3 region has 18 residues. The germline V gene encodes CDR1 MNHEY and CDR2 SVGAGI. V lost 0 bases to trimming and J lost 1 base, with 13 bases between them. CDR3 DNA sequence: TGTGCCAGCAGTTACTCGATTAAGGGGTCTTCCTATAATTCACCCCTCCACTTT. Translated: CASSYSIKGSSYNSPLHF.

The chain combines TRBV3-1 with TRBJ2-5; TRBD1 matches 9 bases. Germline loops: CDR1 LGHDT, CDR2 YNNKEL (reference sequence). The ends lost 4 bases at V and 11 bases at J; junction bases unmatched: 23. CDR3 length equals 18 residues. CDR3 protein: CASSPHSSGTGPYNEQYF. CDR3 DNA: TGTGCCAGCAGCCCCCATTCCTCCGGGACAGGGCCCTACAATGAGCAGTACTTC.

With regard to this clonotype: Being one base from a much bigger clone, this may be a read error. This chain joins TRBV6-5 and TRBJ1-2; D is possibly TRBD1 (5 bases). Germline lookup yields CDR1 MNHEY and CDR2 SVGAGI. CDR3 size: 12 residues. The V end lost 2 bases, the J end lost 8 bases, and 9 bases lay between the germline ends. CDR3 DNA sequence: TGTGCCAGCAGTTACCGGAGGACAGGCTACACCTTC. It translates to CASSYRRTGYTF.

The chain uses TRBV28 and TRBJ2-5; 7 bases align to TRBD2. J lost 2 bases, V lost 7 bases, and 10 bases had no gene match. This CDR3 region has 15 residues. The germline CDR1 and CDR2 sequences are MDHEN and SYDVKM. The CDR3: CASKGRTRAQETQYF. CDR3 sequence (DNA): TGTGCCAGCAAGGGACGGACTAGAGCTCAAGAGACCCAGTACTTC. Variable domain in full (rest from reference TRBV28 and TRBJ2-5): DVKVTQSSRYLVKRTGEKVFLECVQDMDHENMFWYRQDPGLGLRLIYFSYDVKMKEKGDIPEGYSVSREKKERFSLILESASTNQTSMYLCASKGRTRAQETQYFGPGTRLLVL.

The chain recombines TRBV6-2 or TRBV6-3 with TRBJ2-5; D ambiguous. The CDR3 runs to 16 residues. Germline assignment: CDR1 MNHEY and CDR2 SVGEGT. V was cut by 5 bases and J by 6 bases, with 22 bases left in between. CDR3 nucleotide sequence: TGTGCCAGCAGTAGCTCTGACGGGTTTATGGTACAGACCCAGTACTTC. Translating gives CASSSSDGFMVQTQYF.

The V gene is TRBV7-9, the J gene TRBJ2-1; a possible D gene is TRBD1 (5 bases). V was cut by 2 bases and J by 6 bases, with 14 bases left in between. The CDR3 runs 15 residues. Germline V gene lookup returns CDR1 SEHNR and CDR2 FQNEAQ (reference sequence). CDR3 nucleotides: TGTGCCAGCAGCTTAACCCAGGGTTCGGGCAATGAGCAGTTCTTC. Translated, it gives CASSLTQGSGNEQFF. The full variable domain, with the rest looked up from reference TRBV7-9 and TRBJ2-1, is DTGVSQNPRHKITKRGQNVTFRCDPISEHNRLYWYRQTLGQGPEFLTYFQNEAQLEKSRLLSDRFSAERPKGSFSTLEIQRTEQGDSAMYLCASSLTQGSGNEQFFGPGTRLTVL.

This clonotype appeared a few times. CDR3 in amino acids: CASSLSFLGGRQGKSHEQYF. CDR3 sequence (DNA): TGTGCCAGCAGCTTATCTTTTTTGGGTGGTAGACAGGGCAAGTCGCACGAGCAGTACTTC. V is TRBV7-9 and J is TRBJ2-7, with 7 bases that match TRBD1. CDR1 SEHNR and CDR2 FQNEAQ come from the germline V gene (reference sequence). Trimming removed 2 bases from V and 5 bases from J; junction bases left unmatched: 24. The CDR3 is made up of 20 amino acids.

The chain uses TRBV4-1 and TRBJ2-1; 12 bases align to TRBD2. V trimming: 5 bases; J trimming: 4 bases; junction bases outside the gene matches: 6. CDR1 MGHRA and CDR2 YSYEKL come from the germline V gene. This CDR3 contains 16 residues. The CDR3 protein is CASSSFTSGGYNEQFF. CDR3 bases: TGCGCCAGCAGCTCATTCACTAGCGGGGGGTACAATGAGCAGTTCTTC.

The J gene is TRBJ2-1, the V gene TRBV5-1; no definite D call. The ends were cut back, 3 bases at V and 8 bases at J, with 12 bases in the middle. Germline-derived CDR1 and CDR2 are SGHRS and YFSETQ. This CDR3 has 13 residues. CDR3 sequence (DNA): TGCGCCAGCAGCTCCCTAGTAAATGATGAGCAGTTCTTC. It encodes CASSSLVNDEQFF.

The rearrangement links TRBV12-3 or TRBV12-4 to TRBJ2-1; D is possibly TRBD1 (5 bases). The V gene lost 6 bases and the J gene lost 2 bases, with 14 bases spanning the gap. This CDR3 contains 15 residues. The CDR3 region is CASSRRVFAYNEQFF. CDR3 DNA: TGTGCCAGCAGCCGCAGGGTCTTCGCCTACAATGAGCAGTTCTTC.

CDR3 residues: CASRSGTGFTYGYTF. The CDR3 DNA sequence: TGCGCCAGCAGATCGGGGACAGGGTTCACCTATGGCTACACCTTC. The V call is TRBV5-1, the J call TRBJ1-2; TRBD1 agrees at 9 bases. CDR1 SGHRS and CDR2 YFSETQ come from the germline V gene. Losses at the gene ends were 5 bases for V and 4 bases for J; bases not matched to a gene: 9. The CDR3 sequence is 15 residues long. Filled out from reference TRBV5-1 and TRBJ1-2, the complete variable domain reads KAGVTQTPRYLIKTRGQQVTLSCSPISGHRSVSWYQQTPGQGLQFLFEYFSETQRNKGNFPGRFSGRQFSNSRSEMNVSTLELGDSALYLCASRSGTGFTYGYTFGSGTRLTVV.

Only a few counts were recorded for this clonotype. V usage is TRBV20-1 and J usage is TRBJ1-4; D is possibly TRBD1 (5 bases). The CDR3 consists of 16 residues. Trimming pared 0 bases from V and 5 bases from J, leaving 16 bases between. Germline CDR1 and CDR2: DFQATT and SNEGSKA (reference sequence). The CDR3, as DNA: TGCAGTGCTAGAGATCTCGGCGGGGGTGCAAATGAAAAACTGTTTTTT. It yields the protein CSARDLGGGANEKLFF.

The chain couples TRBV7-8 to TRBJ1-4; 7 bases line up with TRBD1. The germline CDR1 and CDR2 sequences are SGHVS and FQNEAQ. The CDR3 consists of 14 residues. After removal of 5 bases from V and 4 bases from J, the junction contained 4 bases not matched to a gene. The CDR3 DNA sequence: TGTGCCAGCAGCCATTGGGACAGTAATGAAAAACTGTTTTTT. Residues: CASSHWDSNEKLFF.

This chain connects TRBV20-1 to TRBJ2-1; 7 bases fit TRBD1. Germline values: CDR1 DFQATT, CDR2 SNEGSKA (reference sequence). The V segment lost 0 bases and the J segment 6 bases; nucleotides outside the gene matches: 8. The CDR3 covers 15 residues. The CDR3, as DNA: TGCAGTGCTAGAGAATCAGGACAGGTAATCAATGAGCAGTTCTTC. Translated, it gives CSARESGQVINEQFF.